The 8 T cell receptor beta chains given below trace back to one sample, sequenced in a study of T cells after somatic rescue of genetic block. Repertoires were generated with immunoSEQ multiplex PCR, while TCRdb's copy carries only in-frame clones and drops some. The table shows about 52,000 clones, with approximately 96% occurring only once. Specimen: peripheral blood mononuclear cells (PBMCs). These receptors were obtained from a child less than two years old.

V gene TRBV11-2 combines with J gene TRBJ1-3; D might be TRBD1 (5 bases). The ends were cut back, 1 base at V and 0 bases at J, with 10 bases in the middle. In germline, CDR1 is SGHAT, CDR2 FQNNGV. The CDR3 covers 16 residues. CDR3 residues: CASSLGGDGSGNTIYF. CDR3 nucleotides: TGTGCCAGCAGCTTAGGGGGGGATGGCTCTGGAAACACCATATATTTT. Looking up the rest from reference TRBV11-2 and TRBJ1-3 gives the full variable domain: EAGVAQSPRYKIIEKRQSVAFWCNPISGHATLYWYQQILGQGPKLLIQFQNNGVVDDSQLPKDRFSAERLKGVDSTLKIQPAKLEDSAVYLCASSLGGDGSGNTIYFGEGSWLTVV.

The chain carries TRBV27 and TRBJ2-7; TRBD1 might be the D (6 bases). Per the germline V gene, CDR1 is MNHEY and CDR2 is SMNVEV (reference sequence). The germline V and J ends were trimmed by 5 bases and 2 bases, with 13 bases remaining between them. The CDR3 runs to 14 residues. This chain's CDR3 is CASSPPGQPYEQYF. The CDR3 DNA is TGTGCCAGCAGTCCCCCGGGACAACCCTACGAGCAGTACTTC.

The J gene is TRBJ2-7, the V gene TRBV2; 8 nucleotides align to TRBD1. The CDR3 contains 14 residues. Germline lookup yields CDR1 SNHLY and CDR2 FYNNEI. J was trimmed by 4 bases and V by 6 bases; bases with no gene match: 8. Here the CDR3 DNA reads TGTGCCAGCAGGCCCAGGGGGCCGAGGTACGAGCAGTACTTC. Its translation is CASRPRGPRYEQYF.

V usage is TRBV28 and J usage is TRBJ2-7, with TRBD1 as a possible D gene (5 bases). Germline CDR1 is MDHEN and CDR2 is SYDVKM. V was shortened by 5 bases and J by 1 base, with 15 bases between the two germline ends. The CDR3 is made up of 15 amino acids. Here the CDR3 reads CASSPRTIASYEQYF. CDR3 nucleotide sequence: TGTGCCAGCAGTCCTCGGACAATCGCATCCTACGAGCAGTACTTC.

This clone came up once. The genes are TRBV11-2 and TRBJ2-1; maybe TRBD1 (5 bases). CDR1 and CDR2 (germline): SGHAT, FQNNGV. With 8 bases removed from V and 7 bases from J, the gap between germline ends came to 12 bases. The CDR3 is 12 amino acids. The CDR3 DNA is TGTGCCAGCCAGCAGGCAGGGAATGAGCAGTTCTTC. Its protein is CASQQAGNEQFF.

As DNA, the CDR3 is TGTGCCAGCAGCGTAGAGGGGACTAGCGGCTACGAGCAGTACTTC. Protein product: CASSVEGTSGYEQYF. The chain recombines TRBV9 with TRBJ2-7, with 11 positions matching TRBD2. The V and J ends lost 0 bases and 3 bases, in that order; junction bases with no gene match: 2. Germline V gene lookup returns CDR1 SGDLS and CDR2 YYNGEE. The CDR3 extends over 15 amino acids.

The chain joins TRBV11-2 to TRBJ1-6; D is uncertain. The CDR3 consists of 12 residues. V was cut by 0 bases and J by 16 bases, with 10 bases left in between. Germline V gene data show CDR1 as SGHAT and CDR2 as FQNNGV. In DNA, the CDR3 is TGTGCCAGCAGCTTAGAGGGGAATTCTCTCCACTTT. Amino acids: CASSLEGNSLHF.

Comment on this clone: The junction and the germline gene differ at one end; a read error may be behind it. Other DNA sequences in this specimen translate into the identical CDR3. This sequence joins TRBV15 and TRBJ1-1; D unresolved. Germline values: CDR1 LNHNV, CDR2 YYDKDF (reference sequence). There are 14 residues in the CDR3. This CDR3 reads CATSRDRASTEAFF. Written as DNA, the CDR3 is TGTGCTACCAGCAGAGATCGGGCATCCACTGAAGCTTTCTTT. The full variable domain, with the rest looked up from reference TRBV15 and TRBJ1-1, is DAMVIQNPRYQVTQFGKPVTLSCSQTLNHNVMYWYQQKSSQAPKLLFHYYDKDFNNEADTPDNFQSRRPNTSFCFLDIRSPGLGDTAMYLCATSRDRASTEAFFGQGTRLTVV.